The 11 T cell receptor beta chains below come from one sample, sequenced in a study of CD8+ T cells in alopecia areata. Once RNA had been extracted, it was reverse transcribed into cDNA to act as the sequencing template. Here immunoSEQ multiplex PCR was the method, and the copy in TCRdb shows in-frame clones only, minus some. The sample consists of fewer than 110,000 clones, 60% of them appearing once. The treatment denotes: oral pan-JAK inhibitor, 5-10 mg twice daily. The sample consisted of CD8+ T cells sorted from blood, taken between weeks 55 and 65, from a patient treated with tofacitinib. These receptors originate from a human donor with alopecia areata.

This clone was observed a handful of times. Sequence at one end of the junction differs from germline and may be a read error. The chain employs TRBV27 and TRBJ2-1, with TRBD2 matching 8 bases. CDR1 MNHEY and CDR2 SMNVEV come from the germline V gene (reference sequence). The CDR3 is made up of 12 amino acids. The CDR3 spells CASSRGGLEEFF. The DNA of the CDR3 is TGTGCCAGCAGCCGGGGGGGACTTGAGGAGTTCTTC.

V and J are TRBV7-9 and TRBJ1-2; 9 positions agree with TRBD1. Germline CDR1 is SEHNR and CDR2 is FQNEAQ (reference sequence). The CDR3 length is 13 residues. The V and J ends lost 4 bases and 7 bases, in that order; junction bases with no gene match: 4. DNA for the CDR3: TGTGCCAGCAGCTCGGACAGGGGATCTGGCTACACCTTC. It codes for CASSSDRGSGYTF.

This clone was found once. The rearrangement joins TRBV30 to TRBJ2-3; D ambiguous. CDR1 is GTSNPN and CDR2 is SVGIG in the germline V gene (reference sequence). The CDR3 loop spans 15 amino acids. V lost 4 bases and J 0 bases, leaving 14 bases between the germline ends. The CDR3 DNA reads TGTGCCTGGAATTTAGGGCAGGAGAGCACAGATACGCAGTATTTT. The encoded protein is CAWNLGQESTDTQYF.

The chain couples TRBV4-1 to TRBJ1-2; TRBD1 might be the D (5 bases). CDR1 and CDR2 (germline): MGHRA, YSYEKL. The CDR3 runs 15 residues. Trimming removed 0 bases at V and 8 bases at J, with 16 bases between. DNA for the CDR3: TGCGCCAGCAGCCAAGATTTCCAGGGAAGATGGGGCTACACCTTC. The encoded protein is CASSQDFQGRWGYTF.

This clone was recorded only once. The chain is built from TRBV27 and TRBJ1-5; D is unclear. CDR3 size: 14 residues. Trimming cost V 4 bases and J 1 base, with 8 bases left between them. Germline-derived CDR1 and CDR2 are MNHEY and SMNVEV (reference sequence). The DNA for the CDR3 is TGTGCCAGCAGTTCGGACCTAAGCAATCAGCCCCAGCATTTT. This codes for CASSSDLSNQPQHF.

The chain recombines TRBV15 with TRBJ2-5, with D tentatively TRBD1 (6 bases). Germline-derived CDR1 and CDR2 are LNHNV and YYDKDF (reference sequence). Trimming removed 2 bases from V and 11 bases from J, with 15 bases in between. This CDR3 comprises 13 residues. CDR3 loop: CATSRQGSTEQYF. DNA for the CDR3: TGTGCCACCAGCAGACAGGGGTCGACGGAGCAGTACTTC.

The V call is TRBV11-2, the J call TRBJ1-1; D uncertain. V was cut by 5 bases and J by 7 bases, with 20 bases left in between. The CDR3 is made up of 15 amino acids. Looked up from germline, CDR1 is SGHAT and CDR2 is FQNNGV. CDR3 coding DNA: TGTGCCAGCAGCGTACCGGCCCTTGTCGGCGGTGAAGCTTTCTTT. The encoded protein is CASSVPALVGGEAFF.

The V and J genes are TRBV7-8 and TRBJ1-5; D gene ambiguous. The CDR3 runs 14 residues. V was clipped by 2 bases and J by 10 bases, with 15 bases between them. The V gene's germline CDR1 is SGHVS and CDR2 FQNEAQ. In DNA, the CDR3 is TGTGCCAGCAGCTTACCGGGGTGGGCTGAACCCCAGCATTTT. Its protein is CASSLPGWAEPQHF.

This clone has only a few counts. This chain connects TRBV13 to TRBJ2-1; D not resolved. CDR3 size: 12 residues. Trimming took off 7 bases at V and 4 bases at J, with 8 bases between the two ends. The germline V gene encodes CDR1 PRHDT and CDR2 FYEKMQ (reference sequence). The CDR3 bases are TGTGCCAGCACCACAAGTTACAATGAGCAGTTCTTC. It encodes CASTTSYNEQFF.

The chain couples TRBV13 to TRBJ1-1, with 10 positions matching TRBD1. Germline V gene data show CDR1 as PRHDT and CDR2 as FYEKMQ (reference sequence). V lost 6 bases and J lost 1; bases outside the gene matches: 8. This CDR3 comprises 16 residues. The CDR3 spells CASRDGTGVRNTEAFF. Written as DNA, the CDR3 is TGTGCCAGCAGGGACGGGACAGGGGTTCGGAACACTGAAGCTTTCTTT. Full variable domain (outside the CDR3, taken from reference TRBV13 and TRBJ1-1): AAGVIQSPRHLIKEKRETATLKCYPIPRHDTVYWYQQGPGQDPQFLISFYEKMQSDKGSIPDRFSAQQFSDYHSELNMSSLELGDSALYFCASRDGTGVRNTEAFFGQGTRLTVV.

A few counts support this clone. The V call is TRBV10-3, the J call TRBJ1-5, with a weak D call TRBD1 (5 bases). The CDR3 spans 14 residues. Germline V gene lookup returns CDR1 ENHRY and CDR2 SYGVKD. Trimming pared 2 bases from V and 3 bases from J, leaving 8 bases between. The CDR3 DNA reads TGTGCCATCAGTGAGGCAGGGATCAATCAGCCCCAGCATTTT. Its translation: CAISEAGINQPQHF.